This TCR beta chain was sequenced in a study of cytotoxic CD8 clonotypes in ibrutinib-treated CLL. Trimming pared 0 bases from V and 2 bases from J, leaving 11 bases between. Germline lookup yields CDR1 LNHNV and CDR2 YYDKDF (reference sequence). This CDR3 has 15 residues. The repertoire was sequenced with immunoSEQ multiplex PCR; TCRdb's copy has only in-frame clones and lacks some. This sample has about 49,000 clones, with 45% to 55% found just once. This specimen consisted of PBMCs, obtained after 12 months of ibrutinib treatment. The source is a human donor with chronic lymphocytic leukemia. The rearrangement uses TRBV15 and TRBJ2-7; no clear D. CDR3 in amino acids: CATSRDRDLTYEQYF. CDR3 nucleotides: TGTGCCACCAGCAGAGATAGAGACCTCACCTACGAGCAGTACTTC.